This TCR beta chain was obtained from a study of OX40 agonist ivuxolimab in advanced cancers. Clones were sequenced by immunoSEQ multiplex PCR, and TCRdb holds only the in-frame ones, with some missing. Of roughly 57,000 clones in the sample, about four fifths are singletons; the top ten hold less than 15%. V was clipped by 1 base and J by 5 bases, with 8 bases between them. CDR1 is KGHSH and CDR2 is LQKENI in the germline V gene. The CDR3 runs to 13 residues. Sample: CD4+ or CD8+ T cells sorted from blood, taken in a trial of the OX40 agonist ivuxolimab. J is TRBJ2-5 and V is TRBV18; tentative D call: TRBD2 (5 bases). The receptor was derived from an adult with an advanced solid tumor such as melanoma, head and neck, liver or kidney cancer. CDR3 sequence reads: CASSPQAVETQYF. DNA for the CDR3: TGTGCCAGCTCACCACAAGCGGTGGAGACCCAGTACTTC.